The 20 T cell receptor beta chains in this list originate from one sample, sequenced in a study of CD8 T cells in ankylosing spondylitis. TCRdb passed the 5' RACE reads through MiXCR, listing each CDR3 protein once. The top ten clones hold around 5.3% of a sample with roughly 60,000 distinct CDR3 sequences, under 7.5% of them seen once. The material sequenced was synovial fluid, either unsorted or a sorted T cell fraction (not recorded which). The source of these receptors is a male donor with ankylosing spondylitis.

This clonotype was seen repeatedly, ten times or more. V usage is TRBV5-8 and J usage is TRBJ2-3; 10 bases agree with TRBD2. The CDR3 totals 17 residues. V lost 0 bases to trimming and J lost 2 bases; unmatched junction nucleotides: 6. CDR1 is SGHTS, CDR2 YDEGEE, per germline. CDR3 coding DNA: TGTGCCAGCAGCTTGGAGGCTAGCGGGAGTAACACAGATACGCAGTATTTT. The encoded protein is CASSLEASGSNTDTQYF.

This clonotype was found many times. The gene calls are TRBV3-1 and TRBJ2-3; D not certain. The CDR3 spans 15 residues. The V gene's germline CDR1 is LGHDT and CDR2 YNNKEL (reference sequence). V shed 3 bases and J shed 2 bases, with 12 bases lying between them. The chain's CDR3 is CASSQFQIPTDTQYF. The CDR3 bases are TGTGCCAGCAGCCAGTTTCAGATTCCCACAGATACGCAGTATTTT.

Many counts were recorded for this clonotype. This rearrangement joins TRBV6-1 to TRBJ1-2; weak D call: TRBD1 (5 bases). The germline V gene has CDR1 MNHNS and CDR2 SASEGT. The ends were cut back, 6 bases at V and 7 bases at J, with 21 bases in the middle. The CDR3 loop spans 15 amino acids. The CDR3 DNA reads TGTGCCAGCAGCACGGTGGGGGTGGGATCTGCTGGCTACACCTTC. Its translation is CASSTVGVGSAGYTF.

By its share, this clonotype is medium-sized. The chain is built from TRBV12-3 or TRBV12-4 and TRBJ2-7; TRBD1 agrees at 8 bases. The V gene end was trimmed by 6 bases and the J gene end by 4 bases; junction bases not matched to a gene: 2. The CDR3 runs to 12 residues. The CDR3 DNA reads TGTGCCAGCAGCAGGGGGCCATACGAGCAGTACTTC. This translates into CASSRGPYEQYF.

This clonotype rates as medium-sized. CDR3 sequence: CATSRDGDYNNEQFF. Written as DNA, the CDR3 is TGTGCCACCAGCAGAGATGGGGACTACAACAATGAGCAGTTCTTC. This chain uses TRBV15 with TRBJ2-1; 7 bases are a match to TRBD2. J gave up 5 bases and V 0 bases, and 4 bases lay outside the gene matches. Germline V gives CDR1 LNHNV, CDR2 YYDKDF (reference sequence). The CDR3 runs 15 residues.

In its sample, this clonotype was seen a few times. The rearrangement joins TRBV9 to TRBJ2-1; tentative D call: TRBD1 (6 bases). The germline V gene encodes CDR1 SGDLS and CDR2 YYNGEE. Trimming cost V 9 bases and J 7 bases, with 23 bases left between them. The CDR3 contains 15 residues. As DNA, the CDR3 is TGTGCCATCCATCCCTCAGCAGGGGTCCATAATGAGCAGTTCTTC. It encodes CAIHPSAGVHNEQFF.

V usage is TRBV19 and J usage is TRBJ2-1; the match to TRBD1 covers 10 bases. This CDR3 region has 15 residues. Germline V lookup: CDR1 LNHDA, CDR2 SQIVND (reference sequence). Germline trimming cut 3 bases from V and 4 bases from J; bases unmatched to any gene: 3. CDR3 coding DNA: TGTGCCAGTAGTATCGGGACAGGGGCATACAATGAGCAGTTCTTC. It codes for CASSIGTGAYNEQFF. The full variable domain, rest sourced from reference TRBV19 and TRBJ2-1, is DGGITQSPKYLFRKEGQNVTLSCEQNLNHDAMYWYRQDPGQGLRLIYYSQIVNDFQKGDIAEGYSVSREKKESFPLTVTSAQKNPTAFYLCASSIGTGAYNEQFFGPGTRLTVL.

This clonotype was recorded at least ten times. V and J are TRBV20-1 and TRBJ2-1; the D gene is possibly TRBD2 (6 bases). CDR3 size: 16 residues. V was clipped by 3 bases and J by 0 bases, with 15 bases between them. CDR1 is DFQATT, CDR2 SNEGSKA, per germline (reference sequence). The DNA of the CDR3 is TGCAGTGCTAGCGGGACGGGAGCATTCTCCTACAATGAGCAGTTCTTC. It yields the protein CSASGTGAFSYNEQFF.

This clonotype turned up a few times. One end of the junction fails to match germline, which may point to a read error. The V and J genes are TRBV7-3 and TRBJ2-5; tentatively, D is TRBD1 (7 bases). The CDR3 has 16 amino acids. Germline loops: CDR1 SGHTA, CDR2 FQGTGA. The CDR3 sequence: CASSPVLGGGQETQYF. CDR3 sequence (DNA): TGTGCCAGCAGCCCCGTACTAGGAGGGGGCCAAGAGACCCAGTATTTC.

The chain has TRBV5-1 and TRBJ2-1; TRBD2 agrees at 10 bases. Trimming took 5 bases from V and 7 from J; bases not matched to a gene: 9. Looked up from germline, CDR1 is SGHRS and CDR2 is YFSETQ. CDR3 length: 15 residues. Written as DNA, the CDR3 is TGCGCCAGCAGAGCAGCGGGAGGGCCTATAAATGAGCAGTTCTTC. Translated, it gives CASRAAGGPINEQFF. Supplemented by reference TRBV5-1 and TRBJ2-1, the full variable domain reads KAGVTQTPRYLIKTRGQQVTLSCSPISGHRSVSWYQQTPGQGLQFLFEYFSETQRNKGNFPGRFSGRQFSNSRSEMNVSTLELGDSALYLCASRAAGGPINEQFFGPGTRLTVL.

This clonotype was counted a single time. This chain joins TRBV28 and TRBJ1-1; TRBD1 is a possible D gene (6 bases). V lost 8 bases and J lost 1, with 14 bases in between. Germline assignment: CDR1 MDHEN and CDR2 SYDVKM. The CDR3 covers 14 residues. The CDR3 coding sequence is TGTGCCAGCCAGCGGGACACCCGGAACACTGAAGCTTTCTTT. Translation: CASQRDTRNTEAFF.

At least ten counts were recorded for this clonotype. The rearrangement uses TRBV7-2 and TRBJ2-7; 8 bases align to TRBD2. This CDR3 has 15 residues. The germline V gene encodes CDR1 SGHTA and CDR2 FQGNSA. Unmatched junction bases numbered 13, after V lost 7 bases and J lost 5 bases. CDR3 sequence (DNA): TGTGCCAGCACACACCCGCGGACTAGCACAGACGAGCAGTACTTC. Amino acid sequence: CASTHPRTSTDEQYF.

Many counts were recorded for this clonotype. V and J are TRBV20-1 and TRBJ1-1; D perhaps matches TRBD1 (6 bases). The CDR3 runs 11 residues. Germline V gene sequence: CDR1 DFQATT, CDR2 SNEGSKA (reference sequence). V was trimmed by 4 bases and J by 5 bases, leaving 8 bases between them. The DNA for the CDR3 is TGCAGTGCTACAGGGGCGACTGAAGCTTTCTTT. It encodes CSATGATEAFF.

The chain is built from TRBV19 and TRBJ2-2; 15 nucleotides match TRBD2. With 4 bases clipped from V and 3 bases from J, the junction kept 9 bases outside the gene matches. The CDR3 is 19 amino acids. CDR1 and CDR2 (germline): LNHDA, SQIVND (reference sequence). The CDR3 region is CASSTGLAGGLGYTGELFF. DNA for the CDR3: TGTGCCAGTAGTACTGGACTAGCGGGAGGGTTAGGGTACACCGGGGAGCTGTTTTTT.

Within the sample, this clonotype is medium-sized. V gene TRBV12-3 or TRBV12-4 combines with J gene TRBJ2-7; the D gene is possibly TRBD1 (7 bases). The CDR3 contains 14 residues. V lost 3 bases, J lost 7 bases, and 16 bases lay in between. The CDR3 protein is CASSFMEGAKEQYF. CDR3 nucleotide sequence: TGTGCCAGCAGTTTCATGGAGGGGGCGAAAGAGCAGTACTTC.

This clonotype appeared many times. The chain links TRBV28 to TRBJ1-2; D is undetermined. This CDR3 has 13 amino acids. Germline CDR1 is MDHEN and CDR2 is SYDVKM. V gave up 11 bases and J gave up 2 bases, with 15 bases separating them. CDR3 protein: CASKRYGNYGYTF. CDR3 DNA sequence: TGTGCCTCGAAAAGGTACGGCAACTATGGCTACACCTTC.

This clonotype was detected ten times or more. This sequence joins TRBV20-1 and TRBJ1-5; D gene ambiguous. V lost 0 bases and J 0 bases, leaving 9 bases between the germline ends. This CDR3 comprises 15 residues. Germline CDR1 DFQATT, CDR2 SNEGSKA (reference sequence). The DNA for the CDR3 is TGCAGTGCTAGAGATTCACCTTATAGCAATCAGCCCCAGCATTTT. It encodes CSARDSPYSNQPQHF.

This clonotype was seen more than once but under ten times. The V and J genes are TRBV4-2 and TRBJ2-2; no definite D call. Trimming removed 4 bases from V and 6 bases from J, with 6 bases in between. The CDR3 is 12 residues long. The germline gives CDR1 LGHNA, CDR2 YNFKEQ. CDR3 in DNA: TGTGCCAGCAGCCCCCCCCCCGGGGAGCTGTTTTTT. Encoded protein: CASSPPPGELFF.

This clonotype was seen ten or more times. This chain uses TRBV20-1 with TRBJ2-7; 8 nucleotides line up with TRBD2. Germline V gene data show CDR1 as DFQATT and CDR2 as SNEGSKA (reference sequence). The CDR3 spans 14 residues. Trimming at V came to 3 bases and at J to 3 bases, leaving 7 bases not matched to a gene. CDR3: CSASQGGGSYEQYF. CDR3 bases: TGCAGTGCTAGTCAGGGCGGGGGGAGCTACGAGCAGTACTTC.

This clonotype was found many times. This chain links TRBV6-1 with TRBJ2-5, with D possibly matching TRBD2 (5 bases). V was shortened by 6 bases and J by 5 bases, with 16 bases between the two germline ends. The germline gives CDR1 MNHNS, CDR2 SASEGT. The length of the CDR3 is 14 residues. The CDR3: CASSPMGSVETQYF. The DNA of the CDR3 is TGTGCCAGCAGCCCCATGGGGAGCGTCGAGACCCAGTACTTC.